Presented here are 32 T cell receptor beta chains from one specimen sequenced in a study of response to subunit inactivated influenza vaccine. One entry per CDR3 protein results from TCRdb running MiXCR on the RT-PCR reads. The sample lists 500,000 or so distinct CDR3 sequences, approximately 15% seen once, with 3% to 3.5% in the top ten. Sequenced here: CD4+ T cells sorted from PBMCs, sampled about 24 months after vaccination. Every receptor here comes from a man aged 50 to 69 who received an inactivated influenza vaccine.

This clonotype was found a few times. The chain links TRBV29-1 to TRBJ2-7; 9 nucleotides match TRBD2. Germline trimming cut 4 bases from V and 3 bases from J; bases unmatched to any gene: 4. The CDR3 is 13 residues long. The germline CDR1 and CDR2 sequences are SQVTM and ANQGSEA. The CDR3, as DNA: TGCAGCGTTGTCGCGGGAGGGTACTACGAGCAGTACTTC. This codes for CSVVAGGYYEQYF.

J is TRBJ2-5 and V is TRBV10-3; the D is unclear. The V end was cut by 8 bases, the J end by 0 bases, with 7 bases between. The CDR3 runs to 12 residues. The germline V gene encodes CDR1 ENHRY and CDR2 SYGVKD. Written as DNA, the CDR3 is TGTGCCATCGACAAGAACCAAGAGACCCAGTACTTC. It yields the protein CAIDKNQETQYF.

The rearrangement joins TRBV6-2 or TRBV6-3 to TRBJ2-7, with D tentatively TRBD1 (6 bases). Germline loops: CDR1 MNHEY, CDR2 SVGEGT. Between the trimmed V and J ends, which lost 6 bases and 3 bases, there was a span of 12 bases. This CDR3 has 13 amino acids. The CDR3 nucleotides are TGTGCCAGCAGCGTTACAGGGTACTACGAGCAGTACTTC. This translates into CASSVTGYYEQYF.

This clonotype occurred a few times. This may be a read error: a much more frequent sequence differs by one nucleotide. J is TRBJ2-3 and V is TRBV5-1; TRBD1 matches at 10 bases. Trimming at V came to 2 bases and at J to 4 bases, leaving 1 base not matched to a gene. CDR1 and CDR2 (germline): SGHRS, YFSETQ. This CDR3 contains 14 residues. The CDR3 reads CASSFGQGADTQYF. As DNA, the CDR3 is TGCGCCAGCAGCTTTGGACAGGGGGCAGATACGCAGTATTTT.

This chain connects TRBV20-1 to TRBJ2-4, with TRBD1 matching over 10 bases. J gave up 4 bases and V 0 bases, and 6 bases lay outside the gene matches. From germline, CDR1 is DFQATT and CDR2 SNEGSKA (reference sequence). The CDR3 is 16 residues long. This CDR3 is CSARDDRGQGKNIQYF. Here the CDR3 DNA reads TGCAGTGCTAGAGATGACAGGGGGCAGGGTAAAAACATTCAGTACTTC.

This chain links TRBV12-3 or TRBV12-4 with TRBJ2-2; 11 nucleotides align to TRBD2. The CDR3 is 16 amino acids. V was pared by 6 bases and J by 3 bases, with 6 bases of the junction left unmatched. DNA of the CDR3: TGTGCCAGCAGGCGAACTAGCGGGAGTGACACCGGGGAGCTGTTTTTT. The encoded protein is CASRRTSGSDTGELFF.

The rearrangement links TRBV10-3 to TRBJ1-6; D call uncertain. The germline gives CDR1 ENHRY, CDR2 SYGVKD. Trimming left V 2 bases short and J 6 bases short, with 5 bases between. The length of the CDR3 is 13 residues. CDR3 nucleotides: TGTGCCATCAGTGAGGGGCTTAATTCACCCCTCCACTTT. This sequence encodes CAISEGLNSPLHF.

This clonotype was detected only a few times. The chain joins TRBV2 to TRBJ2-1, with a weak D call TRBD1 (5 bases). CDR3 length equals 13 residues. V lost 8 bases to trimming and J lost 4 bases, with 12 bases between them. Germline values: CDR1 SNHLY, CDR2 FYNNEI. CDR3 loop: CASLIYRYNEQFF. The CDR3 DNA reads as TGTGCCAGCCTTATTTACAGGTACAATGAGCAGTTCTTC.

A note on this clonotype: Compared with germline, one end of the junction differs, possibly owing to a read error. J is TRBJ2-1 and V is TRBV12-3 or TRBV12-4; 8 nucleotides match TRBD2. The CDR3 has 15 residues. The chain's CDR3 is CASRLAGPSYNEQFF. DNA of the CDR3: TGTGCCAGCAGATTAGCGGGGCCCTCCTACAATGAGCAGTTCTTC.

This clonotype was counted a few times. The J gene is TRBJ2-3, the V gene TRBV29-1; D unresolved. This CDR3 comprises 12 residues. Germline CDR1 SQVTM, CDR2 ANQGSEA. Trimming took off 3 bases at V and 2 bases at J, with 6 bases between the two ends. CDR3 sequence: CSVDNSTDTQYF. CDR3 DNA: TGCAGCGTTGATAACTCCACAGATACGCAGTATTTT.

The chain has TRBV19 and TRBJ1-5; TRBD1 matches at 10 bases. This CDR3 comprises 16 residues. After removal of 5 bases from V and 4 bases from J, the junction contained 8 bases not matched to a gene. Germline loops: CDR1 LNHDA, CDR2 SQIVND (reference sequence). The CDR3 nucleotides are TGTGCCAGTAGTGCTCGGGACAGGGGAGGGAATCAGCCCCAGCATTTT. Translated, it gives CASSARDRGGNQPQHF.

The V and J genes are TRBV5-1 and TRBJ2-2; D not certain. Germline CDR1 and CDR2: SGHRS and YFSETQ. The ends were cut back, 4 bases at V and 6 bases at J, with 16 bases in the middle. The CDR3 length is 15 residues. DNA for the CDR3: TGCGCCAGCAGCCTGCGGTCAGACATGCCCGGGGAGCTGTTTTTT. It specifies CASSLRSDMPGELFF.

This clonotype was observed a handful of times. This chain links TRBV5-1 with TRBJ2-5; TRBD2 matches 13 bases. This CDR3 contains 20 residues. With 3 bases clipped from V and 0 bases from J, the junction kept 14 bases outside the gene matches. CDR1 SGHRS and CDR2 YFSETQ come from the germline V gene. CDR3 protein: CASSSRRTSGSFFNQETQYF. DNA for the CDR3: TGCGCCAGCAGCTCGAGGCGGACTAGCGGGAGCTTCTTCAACCAAGAGACCCAGTACTTC. Full variable domain (remainder filled in from reference TRBV5-1 and TRBJ2-5): KAGVTQTPRYLIKTRGQQVTLSCSPISGHRSVSWYQQTPGQGLQFLFEYFSETQRNKGNFPGRFSGRQFSNSRSEMNVSTLELGDSALYLCASSSRRTSGSFFNQETQYFGPGTRLLVL.

The rearrangement joins TRBV3-1 to TRBJ1-5; no firm D call. Per the germline V gene, CDR1 is LGHDT and CDR2 is YNNKEL (reference sequence). V was shortened by 1 base and J by 2 bases, with 9 bases between the two germline ends. The CDR3 is 15 amino acids. This CDR3 reads CASSQVFSGNQPQHF. CDR3 in DNA: TGTGCCAGCAGCCAAGTTTTTAGTGGCAATCAGCCCCAGCATTTT.

V is TRBV7-9 and J is TRBJ1-6; D may be TRBD1 (5 bases). The CDR3 covers 15 residues. Trimming removed 5 bases at V and 7 bases at J, with 15 bases between. From germline, CDR1 is SEHNR and CDR2 FQNEAQ (reference sequence). The CDR3 is CASSRIGTENSPLHF. The CDR3 DNA is TGTGCCAGCAGCCGGATCGGGACCGAGAATTCACCCCTCCACTTT.

The gene calls are TRBV6-1 and TRBJ2-3; a weak D match, TRBD2 (7 bases). V gave up 8 bases and J gave up 3 bases, with 12 bases separating them. This CDR3 contains 13 residues. CDR1 MNHNS and CDR2 SASEGT come from the germline V gene. For the CDR3, the DNA is TGTGCCAGCTGGAGGGGGGGGACAGATACGCAGTATTTT. This gives the protein CASWRGGTDTQYF.

This chain joins TRBV5-1 and TRBJ2-1; 11 positions agree with TRBD2. This CDR3 spans 15 amino acids. The V and J ends lost 0 bases and 9 bases, in that order; junction bases with no gene match: 5. Germline V lookup: CDR1 SGHRS, CDR2 YFSETQ. This CDR3 is CASSLGLAGQGEQFF. CDR3 nucleotides: TGCGCCAGCAGCTTGGGACTAGCGGGACAGGGTGAGCAGTTCTTC.

The chain joins TRBV25-1 to TRBJ2-7; TRBD2 matches at 10 bases. The V segment lost 9 bases and the J segment 3 bases; nucleotides outside the gene matches: 8. The CDR3 contains 14 residues. CDR1 and CDR2 (germline): MGHDK, SYGVNS. CDR3 region: CASSAAGGHYEQYF. The CDR3 nucleotides read TGTGCCAGTTCCGCAGCGGGGGGGCACTACGAGCAGTACTTC.

In this sample, this clonotype turned up a few times. V usage is TRBV4-1 and J usage is TRBJ2-7; tentative D call: TRBD2 (6 bases). Trimming removed 2 bases at V and 4 bases at J, with 15 bases between. The germline CDR1 and CDR2 sequences are MGHRA and YSYEKL. The CDR3 loop spans 15 amino acids. The CDR3 protein is CASSQFGGTGYEQYF. For the CDR3, the DNA is TGCGCCAGCAGCCAATTCGGAGGGACGGGATACGAGCAGTACTTC.

This chain uses TRBV5-1 with TRBJ2-3, with TRBD2 matching 13 bases. CDR1 SGHRS and CDR2 YFSETQ come from the germline V gene. V trimming: 4 bases; J trimming: 3 bases; junction bases outside the gene matches: 5. The CDR3 covers 16 residues. The CDR3 spells CASSLGTSGITDTQYF. In DNA, the CDR3 is TGCGCCAGCAGCCTCGGGACTAGCGGGATTACAGATACGCAGTATTTT.

The chain is built from TRBV2 and TRBJ2-1; D might be TRBD1 (5 bases). The CDR3 has 13 residues. CDR1 is SNHLY and CDR2 is FYNNEI in the germline V gene. Trimming shortened V by 4 bases and J by 9 bases, and 13 bases separated the two germline ends. The CDR3 reads CASSGTLRGEQFF. The CDR3, as DNA: TGTGCCAGCAGTGGGACCCTAAGGGGTGAGCAGTTCTTC.

The V gene is TRBV9, the J gene TRBJ2-1, with TRBD2 as a possible D gene (6 bases). The CDR3 sequence is 17 residues long. Germline V gives CDR1 SGDLS, CDR2 YYNGEE. The V and J ends lost 0 bases and 4 bases respectively, with 17 bases between them. The CDR3 coding sequence is TGTGCCAGCAGCGTAGGAGGAGGGAGAGCGATTTACAATGAGCAGTTCTTC. It is translated as CASSVGGGRAIYNEQFF.

The table lists this clonotype with many counts. This chain joins TRBV4-1 and TRBJ2-3, with 12 bases that match TRBD1. With 4 bases clipped from V and 4 bases from J, the junction kept 6 bases outside the gene matches. Germline loops: CDR1 MGHRA, CDR2 YSYEKL. CDR3 length equals 16 residues. The CDR3 region is CASSPGQGASADTQYF. CDR3 coding DNA: TGCGCCAGCAGCCCGGGACAGGGGGCGTCCGCAGATACGCAGTATTTT.

This clonotype was seen many times. The chain recombines TRBV6-2 or TRBV6-3 with TRBJ2-1; D is perhaps TRBD1 (5 bases). The CDR3 length is 13 residues. The germline V gene has CDR1 MNHEY and CDR2 SVGEGT. V was cut by 2 bases and J by 8 bases, with 10 bases left in between. The CDR3 nucleotides are TGTGCCAGCAGTTACCCAGGGTCCGATGAGCAGTTCTTC. Encoded protein: CASSYPGSDEQFF.

This clonotype was detected ten times or more. The CDR3 protein is CASSPRHGTSMDEQFF. The DNA of the CDR3 is TGTGCCAGCAGCCCAAGGCATGGGACTAGCATGGATGAGCAGTTCTTC. V is TRBV4-2 and J is TRBJ2-1, with TRBD2 matching over 9 bases. This CDR3 has 16 residues. The germline CDR1 and CDR2 sequences are LGHNA and YNFKEQ. V gave up 4 bases and J gave up 8 bases; unmatched junction bases: 12.

This clonotype was seen more than once but under ten times. The chain couples TRBV6-1 to TRBJ2-2; possible D gene TRBD1, 6 bases. This CDR3 has 16 residues. Germline CDR1 is MNHNS and CDR2 is SASEGT. V shed 6 bases and J shed 8 bases, with 22 bases lying between them. Here the CDR3 reads CASRRLWDKGPGELFF. The DNA of the CDR3 is TGTGCCAGCAGGCGCCTTTGGGACAAGGGACCAGGGGAGCTGTTTTTT.

This clonotype showed up many times. The CDR3 DNA reads TGTGCCAGCAGCCCTGGAGGGCCTTCCTACAATGAGCAGTTCTTC. It specifies CASSPGGPSYNEQFF. The chain couples TRBV9 to TRBJ2-1, with D perhaps TRBD2 (6 bases). V lost 4 bases and J lost 1, with 12 bases in between. Germline V gene sequence: CDR1 SGDLS, CDR2 YYNGEE. This CDR3 is built from 15 residues.

The V gene is TRBV20-1, the J gene TRBJ2-7; 11 bases align to TRBD1. This CDR3 has 14 amino acids. Germline V CDR1 and CDR2: DFQATT, SNEGSKA (reference sequence). Trimming removed 1 base from V and 4 bases from J; junction bases left unmatched: 3. As DNA, the CDR3 is TGCAGTGCTAGAGTGGGACAGGGGGAGTACGAGCAGTACTTC. It translates to CSARVGQGEYEQYF.

This clonotype appeared a few times. The V gene is TRBV28, the J gene TRBJ2-1, with D uncertain. V was cut by 4 bases and J by 9 bases, with 10 bases left in between. This CDR3 is built from 12 residues. Looked up from germline, CDR1 is MDHEN and CDR2 is SYDVKM. CDR3 sequence reads: CASSSRRTEQFF. The CDR3 DNA is TGTGCCAGCAGTTCCAGACGGACTGAGCAGTTCTTC.

This clonotype was seen only a few times. The chain recombines TRBV12-3 or TRBV12-4 with TRBJ2-7, with 7 bases that match TRBD1. This CDR3 region has 14 residues. J gave up 0 bases and V 5 bases, and 4 bases lay outside the gene matches. CDR3 DNA sequence: TGTGCCAGCAGTGTTGACAGGGCCTCCTACGAGCAGTACTTC. This sequence encodes CASSVDRASYEQYF.

This clonotype was observed a handful of times. This sequence joins TRBV7-9 and TRBJ2-1; D is ambiguous. Trimming shortened V by 3 bases and J by 10 bases, and 10 bases separated the two germline ends. The length of the CDR3 is 12 residues. Germline values: CDR1 SEHNR, CDR2 FQNEAQ (reference sequence). The CDR3 loop is CASSFYGNEQFF. DNA of the CDR3: TGTGCCAGCAGCTTTTATGGTAACGAGCAGTTCTTC.

The chain employs TRBV3-1 and TRBJ1-1; D possibly corresponds to TRBD1 (5 bases). The CDR3 totals 12 residues. V gave up 4 bases and J gave up 10 bases, with 13 bases separating them. Germline V lookup: CDR1 LGHDT, CDR2 YNNKEL (reference sequence). CDR3 protein: CASSRRGIGAFF. CDR3 DNA sequence: TGTGCCAGCAGCCGGCGGGGGATCGGAGCTTTCTTT.